The clone carrying this T cell receptor beta chain was observed a few times. Its antigen is not identified. These data originate in a study of vaccination effects on CD4 cells after COVID-19. Whole-study context: Peptide-pool stimulation followed by sequencing identified expanded antigen-specific CD4+ clonotypes in the ViraFEST assay. Vaccine administered to participants consisted of two doses of either BNT162b2 or mRNA-1273.

Notes on the study in general: Late post-vaccination samples showed marked contraction of infection- and vaccine-induced clones.

The culture ran for about 10 days, and then CD4+ T cells were isolated. The CDR3 is 15 amino acids. V lost 0 bases to trimming and J lost 5 bases, with 11 bases between them. The V gene's germline CDR1 is SGHRS and CDR2 YFSETQ. Method: immunoSEQ multiplex PCR; TCRdb's copy keeps in-frame clones and lacks some. The sample yields about 45,000 clones, approximately 74% seen once. Source: CD4+ T cells from PBMCs cultured without peptide, taken before COVID-19 vaccination. The source of this sequence is a human donor who had a prior SARS-CoV-2 infection. This chain connects TRBV5-1 to TRBJ1-4; perhaps TRBD1 as D (5 bases). This chain's CDR3 is CASSLGGHLNEKLFF. The CDR3 DNA reads TGCGCCAGCAGCTTGGGAGGACACTTGAATGAAAAACTGTTTTTT.